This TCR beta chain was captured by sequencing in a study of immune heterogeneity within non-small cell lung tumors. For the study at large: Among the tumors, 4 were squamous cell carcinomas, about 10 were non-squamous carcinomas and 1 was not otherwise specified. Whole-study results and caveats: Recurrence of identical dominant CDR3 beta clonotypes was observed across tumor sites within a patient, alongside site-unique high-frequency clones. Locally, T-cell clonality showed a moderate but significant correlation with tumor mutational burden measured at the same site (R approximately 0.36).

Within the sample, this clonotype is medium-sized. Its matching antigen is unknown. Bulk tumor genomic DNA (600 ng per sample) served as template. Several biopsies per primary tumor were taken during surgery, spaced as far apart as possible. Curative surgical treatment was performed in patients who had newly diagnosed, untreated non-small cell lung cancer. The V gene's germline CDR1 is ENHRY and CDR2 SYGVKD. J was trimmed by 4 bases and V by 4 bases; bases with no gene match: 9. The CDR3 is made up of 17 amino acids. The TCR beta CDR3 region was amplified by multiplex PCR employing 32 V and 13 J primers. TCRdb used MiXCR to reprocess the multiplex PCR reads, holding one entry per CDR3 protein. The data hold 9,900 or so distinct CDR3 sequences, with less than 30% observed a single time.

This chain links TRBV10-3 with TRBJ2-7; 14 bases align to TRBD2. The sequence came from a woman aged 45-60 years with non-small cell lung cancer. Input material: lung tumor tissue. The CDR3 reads CAISVTRGTSGGYEQYF. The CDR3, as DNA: TGTGCCATCAGTGTAACCCGCGGGACTAGCGGGGGATACGAGCAGTACTTC.